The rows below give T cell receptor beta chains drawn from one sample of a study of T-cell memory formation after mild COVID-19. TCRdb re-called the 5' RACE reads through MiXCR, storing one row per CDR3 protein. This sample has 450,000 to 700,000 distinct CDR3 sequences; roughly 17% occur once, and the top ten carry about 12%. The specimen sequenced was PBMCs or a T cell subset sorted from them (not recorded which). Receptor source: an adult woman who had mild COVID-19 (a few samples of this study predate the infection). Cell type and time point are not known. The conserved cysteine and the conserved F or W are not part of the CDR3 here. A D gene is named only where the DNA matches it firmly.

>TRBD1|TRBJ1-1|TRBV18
ASSPTIQGWNMNTEAF
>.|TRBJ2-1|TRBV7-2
ASSPQLAVFDNEQF
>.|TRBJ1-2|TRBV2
ASSERTTYGYT
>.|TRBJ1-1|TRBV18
ASSPAGYTEAF
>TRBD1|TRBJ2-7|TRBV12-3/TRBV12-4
ASSLVEWGVDRESEQY
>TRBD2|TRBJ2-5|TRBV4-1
ASSQLGLAGGETQY
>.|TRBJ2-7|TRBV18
ASSLQGSSEQY
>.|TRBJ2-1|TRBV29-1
SVDQRLSDEQF
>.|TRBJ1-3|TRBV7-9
ASSFDRTYGNTIY
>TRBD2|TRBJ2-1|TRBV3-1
ASSQVGRGGYNEQF
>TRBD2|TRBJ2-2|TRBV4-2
ASSQVGLAGGHTGELF
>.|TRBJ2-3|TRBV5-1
ASSLVQALDTDTQY
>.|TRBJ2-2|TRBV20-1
SARDPQGGELF
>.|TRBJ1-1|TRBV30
AWSARKNTEAF
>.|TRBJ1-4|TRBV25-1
ASSENLGGEKLF
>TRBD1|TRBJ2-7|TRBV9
ASSPAQGGIEQY